This T cell receptor (beta chain) was obtained from a study of T cells in Graves' hyperthyroidism and ophthalmopathy. On the study more broadly: Peripheral blood was obtained at initial diagnosis, preceding any treatment. Study-wide results and caveats: Blood samples included most of the expanded thyroid clonotypes exceeding 0.001. Stable hyperthyroidism and ophthalmopathy were separated using 13 V-J signatures.

With respect to this clonotype: Its specificity is not known.

CDR1 and CDR2 from the germline V gene are SGHAT and FQDESV (reference sequence). The CDR3 is 14 residues long. V was trimmed by 4 bases and J by 6 bases, leaving 12 bases between them. Template material for amplifying TCR beta CDR3 regions consisted of RNA transcripts. The HTBI primer set was used in a first-round RT-PCR of the TCR CDR3. TCRdb passed the multiplex PCR reads through MiXCR, listing each CDR3 protein once. The sample lists over 350,000 distinct CDR3 sequences; 11% to 15% were seen once. J is TRBJ2-2 and V is TRBV11-1; D is tentatively TRBD1 or TRBD2 (5 bases each). This TCR came from a man aged 45 to 65 with Graves' ophthalmopathy. Sequencing was done on a sample of blood. DNA of the CDR3: TGTGCCAGCAGCTGGAGCAGGGACCCCGGGGAGCTGTTTTTT. It yields the protein CASSWSRDPGELFF.